This T cell receptor beta chain was sequenced during a study of PD-1 blockade in classical Hodgkin lymphoma. About the research overall: With a 2-week interval, patients received intravenous nivolumab at 3 mg/kg.

This clone showed up just a few times. Its antigen remains unidentified. CDR3 length: 15 residues. Trimming shortened V by 6 bases and J by 2 bases, and 14 bases separated the two germline ends. Germline CDR1 and CDR2: MNHNS and SASEGT. Sample time point: cycle 4 day 1 (C4D1), after 5 to 7 weeks of nivolumab. Relapses following autologous stem cell transplantation were seen in all patients, with brentuximab vedotin exposure varying. Best responses fell into complete response, partial response or progressive disease. TCRdb's table, derived via immunoSEQ multiplex PCR, lists solely in-frame clones and lacks some. The table lists over 60,000 clones, 91% of them singletons. General study findings and limits: Newly diagnosed patients were reported to start with lower TCR diversity than healthy donors. Factors driving the repertoire differences, possibly disease activity or prior therapy, remain undefined.

This clonotype was sampled from a human donor with classical Hodgkin lymphoma. Sequenced here: peripheral blood mononuclear cells (PBMCs), sampled before the fourth cycle of nivolumab. The chain carries TRBV6-1 and TRBJ1-5; D unresolved. In nucleotides, the CDR3 is TGTGCCAGCAGGAACGTACGCTTTGGCAATCAGCCCCAGCATTTT. Translation: CASRNVRFGNQPQHF.